This TCR beta chain was identified in a study of TIL therapy for anti-PD-1-resistant metastatic lung cancer. At the level of the study: Tumors were harvested before any PD-1/PD-L1 blockade.

Sequencing used immunoSEQ v3. Here immunoSEQ multiplex PCR was the method, and the copy in TCRdb shows in-frame clones only, minus some. There are more than 35,000 clones in the sample; more than 60% occur only once, and under 7.5% lies in the top ten. Trimming cost V 4 bases and J 7 bases, with 7 bases left between them. CDR1 is SQVTM and CDR2 is ANQGSEA in the germline V gene. CDR3 length equals 10 residues. Time point defined: pre-treatment sample, taken before nivolumab and TIL therapy. Stage 4 NSCLC adults joined between October 2017 and January 2020. The rearrangement joins TRBV29-1 to TRBJ1-2; D possibly corresponds to TRBD1 (5 bases). The sample here was blood, taken at baseline. The sequence was collected from a person aged 30 to 80 with non-small cell lung cancer. The CDR3 DNA reads as TGCAGCGTTGGGGGGGGTGGCTACACCTTC. This sequence encodes CSVGGGGYTF.